The clone carrying this TCR beta chain was recorded a few times. The target antigen is unknown. With a much larger clone just one base away, this may be a read error. Deletions cut 3 bases from V and 8 bases from J, with 20 bases between. Germline V CDR1 and CDR2: SNHLY, FYNNEI. This CDR3 contains 15 residues. Using its own MiXCR run on the 5' RACE reads, TCRdb lists one record per CDR3 protein. The table has 45,000 to 65,000 distinct CDR3 sequences, 6.5% to 9% seen once. The data were obtained in a study of CD8 T cells in ankylosing spondylitis. The study, taken as a whole, reports: Made up of about eight highly homologous variants, a TCR beta motif appeared characteristic of ankylosing spondylitis blood. Past research had described some motif variants in reactive arthritis synovial fluid and blood.

The genes are TRBV2 and TRBJ2-7; D might be TRBD1 (6 bases). Input material: blood, either unsorted or a sorted T cell fraction (not recorded which). This TCR was recovered from a female donor with ankylosing spondylitis or in good health (not recorded which). Here the CDR3 reads CASSEWSGGWDKQYF. The CDR3, as DNA: TGTGCCAGCAGTGAGTGGTCGGGCGGATGGGACAAGCAGTACTTC.